Each of the 12 T cell receptor beta chains below was sequenced from the same sample in a study of patients and donors after allogeneic stem cell transplantation. MiXCR, applied by TCRdb to the RT-PCR reads, yields one record per CDR3 protein. This sample has 900,000 to 1,000,000 distinct CDR3 sequences; under 20% occur once, and the top ten carry roughly 6.4%. The sample was blood, either unsorted or a sorted T cell fraction (not recorded which). The receptor set was obtained from a human donor who was either an allogeneic HSCT recipient or a stem cell or donor lymphocyte infusion donor (not recorded which). It is not recorded whose cells these are; they may come from a transplant donor.

This clonotype was seen a handful of times. This chain uses TRBV9 with TRBJ2-3; D is unclear. This CDR3 region has 12 residues. Germline V lookup: CDR1 SGDLS, CDR2 YYNGEE. V was trimmed by 4 bases and J by 6 bases, leaving 9 bases between them. In DNA form, the CDR3 reads TGTGCCAGCAGCCCGATCGGTGATACGCAGTATTTT. Residues: CASSPIGDTQYF.

This chain links TRBV7-3 with TRBJ2-1; 12 bases fit TRBD2. Looked up from germline, CDR1 is SGHTA and CDR2 is FQGTGA. Trimming cost V 4 bases and J 9 bases; bases outside gene matches: 10. The CDR3 runs 16 residues. The CDR3 DNA follows: TGTGCCAGCAGCTCCGCTAGCGGGAGGGCCATTGGTGAGCAGTTCTTC. This encodes CASSSASGRAIGEQFF.

The chain recombines TRBV24-1 with TRBJ2-1; 12 positions agree with TRBD1. This CDR3 contains 15 residues. V gave up 6 bases and J gave up 9 bases; unmatched junction bases: 8. CDR1 is KGHDR and CDR2 is SFDVKD in the germline V gene. The chain's CDR3 is CATSHRDRGLSEQFF. Written as DNA, the CDR3 is TGTGCCACCAGTCACCGGGACAGGGGGCTAAGTGAGCAGTTCTTC.

In this sample, this clonotype turned up a few times. The CDR3 sequence: CAISGQRGREYGYTF. DNA for the CDR3: TGTGCCATCAGTGGGCAGCGCGGGAGGGAATATGGCTACACCTTC. The chain joins TRBV10-3 to TRBJ1-2; D gene uncertain. CDR3 length: 15 residues. Between the trimmed V and J ends, which lost 4 bases and 5 bases, there was a span of 17 bases. Germline values: CDR1 ENHRY, CDR2 SYGVKD.

The sample holds a few counts of this clonotype. This chain links TRBV7-2 with TRBJ2-7; D uncertain. This CDR3 comprises 15 residues. Trimming took 0 bases from V and 2 from J, leaving 11 bases between them. Germline assignment: CDR1 SGHTA and CDR2 FQGNSA. CDR3 DNA: TGTGCCAGCAGCTTAGCACACAGCTTCACCTACGAGCAGTACTTC. Its protein is CASSLAHSFTYEQYF.

The chain employs TRBV20-1 and TRBJ1-2, with a tentative D call TRBD1 (6 bases). Germline-derived CDR1 and CDR2 are DFQATT and SNEGSKA (reference sequence). This CDR3 has 16 amino acids. Trimming removed 3 bases from V and 0 bases from J, with 17 bases in between. CDR3 nucleotides: TGCAGTGCTAGGAATGACAGGAGGGGGTCTAACTATGGCTACACCTTC. Protein product: CSARNDRRGSNYGYTF.

In its sample, this clonotype was seen many times. The chain links TRBV20-1 to TRBJ2-3, with 16 nucleotides matching TRBD2. The CDR3 contains 16 residues. Per the germline V gene, CDR1 is DFQATT and CDR2 is SNEGSKA (reference sequence). Germline trimming cut 6 bases from V and 2 bases from J; bases unmatched to any gene: 5. The CDR3 nucleotides read TGCAGTGCAACGGGACTAGCGGGGGGGCCCACAGATACGCAGTATTTT. Translating gives CSATGLAGGPTDTQYF.

The sample holds a few counts of this clonotype. In DNA, the CDR3 is TGCGCCAGCAGTCGCGGAGCTAGCACAGATACGCAGTATTTT. Its protein product is CASSRGASTDTQYF. The V call is TRBV5-1, the J call TRBJ2-3, with D hard to call. Trimming took off 5 bases at V and 0 bases at J, with 10 bases between the two ends. The CDR3 totals 14 residues. Germline values: CDR1 SGHRS, CDR2 YFSETQ.

The rearrangement links TRBV9 to TRBJ2-3; 9 bases fit TRBD2. J lost 3 bases, V lost 0 bases, and 14 bases had no gene match. The CDR3 totals 19 residues. Germline V lookup: CDR1 SGDLS, CDR2 YYNGEE. The CDR3 DNA reads TGTGCCAGCAGCGTAGGACCATCTATCCGCGGGGGGGAAACAGATACGCAGTATTTT. Protein: CASSVGPSIRGGETDTQYF.

The rearrangement uses TRBV7-2 and TRBJ2-1, with 10 bases that match TRBD2. V lost 4 bases and J lost 9; bases outside the gene matches: 9. The CDR3 is made up of 15 amino acids. Looked up from germline, CDR1 is SGHTA and CDR2 is FQGNSA. The chain's CDR3 is CASSSPSGGGGEQFF. DNA for the CDR3: TGTGCCAGCAGCTCTCCTAGCGGGGGAGGGGGTGAGCAGTTCTTC.

This clonotype was counted between two and nine times. V usage is TRBV5-1 and J usage is TRBJ2-1, with 9 bases aligning to TRBD2. The germline V gene has CDR1 SGHRS and CDR2 YFSETQ. Trimming removed 4 bases from V and 9 bases from J; junction bases left unmatched: 11. This CDR3 spans 15 amino acids. The CDR3 coding sequence is TGCGCCAGCAGCGATCCTAGCGGGAAGGGGGTTGAGCAGTTCTTC. This codes for CASSDPSGKGVEQFF. The full variable domain, completed using reference TRBV5-1 and TRBJ2-1, is KAGVTQTPRYLIKTRGQQVTLSCSPISGHRSVSWYQQTPGQGLQFLFEYFSETQRNKGNFPGRFSGRQFSNSRSEMNVSTLELGDSALYLCASSDPSGKGVEQFFGPGTRLTVL.

The rearrangement links TRBV2 to TRBJ1-1, with D uncertain. The ends were cut back, 3 bases at V and 1 base at J, with 15 bases in the middle. The CDR3 extends over 16 amino acids. Looked up from germline, CDR1 is SNHLY and CDR2 is FYNNEI. CDR3 loop: CASSDASDGPNTEAFF. The DNA of the CDR3 is TGTGCCAGCAGTGACGCCTCGGACGGCCCGAACACTGAAGCTTTCTTT.